This T cell receptor (beta chain) was identified during a study of cytomegalovirus exposure and HLA in healthy donors. Study-wide findings and caveats: The authors later found HLA-associated TCR beta chains more clonally expanded than equally common others. Reportedly, HLA-A and HLA-B alleles of most subjects were accurately predicted from TCR beta. One variant, a missense change in DCLRE1C, was linked in a later analysis to TCR beta V- and J-gene trimming. Altogether, 164 TCR beta chains were recorded as cytomegalovirus-associated.

The V gene's germline CDR1 is MNHEY and CDR2 SMNVEV (reference sequence). V shed 5 bases and J shed 6 bases, with 19 bases lying between them. The CDR3 contains 16 residues. On this clone: What it recognizes is unknown.

The study ran its PCR with 60 Vbeta and 13 Jbeta primers. Only in-frame clones appear in the TCRdb table, and some are missing; sequencing was by immunoSEQ multiplex PCR. The data hold 170,000 or so clones, with approximately 86% observed a single time. The clonotype originates from a woman between 18 and 29 years old in good health and CMV-seronegative. Material for sequencing was PBMCs. The gene calls are TRBV27 and TRBJ1-4; D unresolved. The CDR3 reads CASSLLGRVEDEKLFF. The DNA of the CDR3 is TGTGCCAGCAGTCTCCTTGGGAGGGTAGAGGATGAAAAACTGTTTTTT.